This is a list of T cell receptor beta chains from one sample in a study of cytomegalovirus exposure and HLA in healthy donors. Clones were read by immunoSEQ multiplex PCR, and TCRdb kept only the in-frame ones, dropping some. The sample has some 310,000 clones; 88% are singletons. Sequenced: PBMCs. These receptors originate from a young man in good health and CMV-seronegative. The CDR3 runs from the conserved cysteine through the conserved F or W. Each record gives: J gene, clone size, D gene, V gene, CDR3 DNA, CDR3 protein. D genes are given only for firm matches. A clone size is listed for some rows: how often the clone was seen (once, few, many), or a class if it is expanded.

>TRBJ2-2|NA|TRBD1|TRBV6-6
TGTGCCAGCAGTTGGACAGGGAAAGACACCGGGGAGCTGTTTTTT
CASSWTGKDTGELFF
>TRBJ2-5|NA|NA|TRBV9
TGTGCCAGCAGCTTCTCTCCGGGACACCATGGGGGAGAGACCCAGTACTTC
CASSFSPGHHGGETQYF
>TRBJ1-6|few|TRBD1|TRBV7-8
TGTGCCAGCAGCGCATACAGGGGGCGAGGACCCCTCCACTTT
CASSAYRGRGPLHF
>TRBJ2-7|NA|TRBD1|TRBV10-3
TGTGCCATCAGTGAGCCGGGACAGGGGGCGTACGAGCAGTACTTC
CAISEPGQGAYEQYF
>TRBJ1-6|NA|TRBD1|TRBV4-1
TGCGCCAGCAGCCAAGAAGGACAGGGAGACCGTCCCCTCCACTTT
CASSQEGQGDRPLHF
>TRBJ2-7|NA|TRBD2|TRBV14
TGTGCCAGCAGCCAAGATAGACTAGCGGGCGAGCAGTACTTC
CASSQDRLAGEQYF
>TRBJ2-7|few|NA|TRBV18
TGTGCCAGCTCACCACCGAGCTCCTACGAGCAGTACTTC
CASSPPSSYEQYF
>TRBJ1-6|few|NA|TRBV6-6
TGTGCCAGCAGTTACTCTGGACAGAATAATTCACCCCTCCACTTT
CASSYSGQNNSPLHF
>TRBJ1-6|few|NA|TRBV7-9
TGTGCCAGCAGCTTGGGGGACTTCAATTCACCCCTCCACTTT
CASSLGDFNSPLHF
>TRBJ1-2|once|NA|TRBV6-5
TGTGCCAGCAGTTTCGGACAGCCTAACTATGGCTACACCTTC
CASSFGQPNYGYTF